This passage covers 5 T cell receptor beta chains from one sample sequenced in a study of T cell repertoires in cytomegalovirus infection. TCRdb reanalysed the reads using MiXCR and keeps one entry per CDR3 protein. This table has a few hundred thousand distinct CDR3 sequences, 26% appearing once. The sequencing sample was made of PBMCs. These receptors originate from a human donor in good health (CMV status not recorded). Some clones in this sample may be carry-over from other donors' samples.

This clonotype was found a few times. The V call is TRBV12-3 or TRBV12-4, the J call TRBJ2-1; TRBD2 matches at 8 bases. Trimming removed 8 bases from V and 5 bases from J; junction bases left unmatched: 11. This CDR3 region has 15 residues. CDR3 loop: CASGESGRGDNEQFF. The CDR3 DNA reads TGTGCCAGCGGGGAGAGCGGGAGAGGGGACAATGAGCAGTTCTTC.

This chain connects TRBV12-3 or TRBV12-4 to TRBJ2-3, with a tentative D call TRBD1 (6 bases). The CDR3 length is 15 residues. V was clipped by 3 bases and J by 4 bases, with 14 bases between them. The CDR3 coding sequence is TGTGCCAGCAGTTTTTCAGGGGCGTTCGCAGATACGCAGTATTTT. Protein: CASSFSGAFADTQYF.

V and J are TRBV30 and TRBJ1-2; D remains ambiguous. The length of the CDR3 is 14 residues. V was trimmed by 0 bases and J by 4 bases, leaving 12 bases between them. CDR1 and CDR2 (germline): GTSNPN, SVGIG (reference sequence). In DNA form, the CDR3 reads TGTGCCTGGAGTGTACGGCGTCTTATCTATGGCTACACCTTC. Translation gives CAWSVRRLIYGYTF.

The chain uses TRBV7-2 and TRBJ2-5; D might be TRBD2 (6 bases). From germline, CDR1 is SGHTA and CDR2 FQGNSA. Trimming pared 6 bases from V and 2 bases from J, leaving 13 bases between. The CDR3 sequence is 14 residues long. The CDR3 nucleotides are TGTGCCAGCAGTGGGGGGACTGTACAAGAGACCCAGTACTTC. It encodes CASSGGTVQETQYF.

The J gene is TRBJ1-3, the V gene TRBV28; possible D gene TRBD1, 6 bases. The CDR3 has 15 amino acids. CDR1 MDHEN and CDR2 SYDVKM come from the germline V gene. Trimming removed 0 bases from V and 5 bases from J, with 11 bases in between. CDR3 nucleotide sequence: TGTGCCAGCAGTTTATGGGCAGGGGAAAGAAACACCATATATTTT. It codes for CASSLWAGERNTIYF.